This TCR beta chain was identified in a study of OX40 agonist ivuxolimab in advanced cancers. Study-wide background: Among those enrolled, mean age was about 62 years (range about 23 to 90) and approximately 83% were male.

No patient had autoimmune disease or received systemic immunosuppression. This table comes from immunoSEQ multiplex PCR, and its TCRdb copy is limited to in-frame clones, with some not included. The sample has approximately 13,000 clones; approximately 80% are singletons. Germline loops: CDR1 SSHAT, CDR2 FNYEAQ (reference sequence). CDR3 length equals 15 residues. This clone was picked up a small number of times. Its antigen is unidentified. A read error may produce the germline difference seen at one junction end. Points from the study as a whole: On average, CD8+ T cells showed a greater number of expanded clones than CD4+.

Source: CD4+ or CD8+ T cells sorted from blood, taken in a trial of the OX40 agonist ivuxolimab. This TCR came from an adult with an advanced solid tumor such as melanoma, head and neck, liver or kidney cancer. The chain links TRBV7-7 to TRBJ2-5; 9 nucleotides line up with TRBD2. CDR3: CASRRAGGIQETQYF. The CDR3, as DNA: TGTGCTAGCAGGCGCGCGGGGGGGATACAAGAGACCCAGTACTTC.